Each of the 26 T cell receptor beta chains below was sequenced from the same sample in a study of blood T cell repertoires in COVID-19. Measured with immunoSEQ multiplex PCR; TCRdb has only the in-frame clones, and not every one. The table includes 250,000 to 350,000 clones, around 80% detected once. Sequencing input: peripheral blood. The source is a woman in her fifties or sixties with acute or convalescent COVID-19.

The chain uses TRBV18 and TRBJ2-1; TRBD1 might be the D (6 bases). Trimming cost V 1 base and J 7 bases, with 11 bases left between them. The CDR3 length is 14 residues. Germline CDR1 and CDR2: KGHSH and LQKENI. The DNA of the CDR3 is TGTGCCAGCTCACCACGGGCAGGGGCAAATGAGCAGTTCTTC. Encoded protein: CASSPRAGANEQFF.

This clone appeared a few times. CDR3 nucleotides: TGTGCCAGCAGCTTGCATGCGGAGGTGGGGTCCGAGCAGTACTTC. It is translated as CASSLHAEVGSEQYF. The chain has TRBV5-4 and TRBJ2-7; weak D call: TRBD2 (5 bases). The germline V gene encodes CDR1 SGHNT and CDR2 YYREEE (reference sequence). Trimming pared 1 base from V and 6 bases from J, leaving 17 bases between. The CDR3 length is 15 residues.

As for this clone: The junction departs from the called germline gene at one end, perhaps through a read error. The chain has TRBV19 and TRBJ2-7, with 10 nucleotides matching TRBD2. Germline-derived CDR1 and CDR2 are LNHDA and SQIVND (reference sequence). This CDR3 is built from 14 residues. The CDR3, as DNA: TGTGCCAGCAGTATAGCGGGAGGTACCTACGAGCAGTACTTC. Translating it yields CASSIAGGTYEQYF.

V usage is TRBV5-1 and J usage is TRBJ1-1, with 9 positions matching TRBD1. V was pared by 3 bases and J by 4 bases, with 4 bases of the junction left unmatched. The germline V gene has CDR1 SGHRS and CDR2 YFSETQ. This CDR3 is built from 14 residues. The CDR3, as DNA: TGCGCCAGCAGCTGGACAGGGGAGACCACTGAAGCTTTCTTT. As protein: CASSWTGETTEAFF.

This rearrangement joins TRBV7-6 to TRBJ2-5, with TRBD2 matching 11 bases. The CDR3 runs to 15 residues. Germline CDR1 is SGHVS and CDR2 is FNYEAQ. J lost 2 bases, V lost 1 base, and 0 bases had no gene match. The CDR3 region is CASSLGLAGQETQYF. The CDR3 coding sequence is TGTGCCAGCAGCTTAGGACTAGCGGGACAAGAGACCCAGTACTTC.

This clone was seen only once. The chain carries TRBV6-5 and TRBJ1-1, with 7 bases identical to TRBD1. Germline CDR1 and CDR2: MNHEY and SVGAGI. The ends lost 4 bases at V and 4 bases at J; junction bases unmatched: 9. The CDR3 totals 15 residues. CDR3 DNA: TGTGCCAGCAGTTCACGACAGGGCAGTGGCACTGAAGCTTTCTTT. This translates into CASSSRQGSGTEAFF.

J is TRBJ1-1 and V is TRBV2; the match to TRBD1 covers 8 bases. The length of the CDR3 is 15 residues. Germline values: CDR1 SNHLY, CDR2 FYNNEI. J gave up 3 bases and V 5 bases, and 8 bases lay outside the gene matches. CDR3 DNA: TGTGCCAGCAGTCCCGAACAGGGGGTAGACACTGAAGCTTTCTTT. It yields the protein CASSPEQGVDTEAFF.

V usage is TRBV30 and J usage is TRBJ1-1, with TRBD1 as a possible D gene (5 bases). Trimming took off 4 bases at V and 2 bases at J, with 17 bases between the two ends. This CDR3 region has 15 residues. Germline-derived CDR1 and CDR2 are GTSNPN and SVGIG (reference sequence). The CDR3 protein is CAWTLDFDRNTEAFF. Here the CDR3 DNA reads TGTGCCTGGACCCTCGACTTCGACAGAAACACTGAAGCTTTCTTT.

The V gene is TRBV5-1, the J gene TRBJ1-6; D is unresolved. The V end was cut by 4 bases, the J end by 4 bases, with 12 bases between. The length of the CDR3 is 15 residues. The germline gives CDR1 SGHRS, CDR2 YFSETQ. The CDR3: CASSQDPDYNSPLHF. CDR3 in DNA: TGCGCCAGCAGCCAGGATCCTGATTATAATTCACCCCTCCACTTT.

The rearrangement links TRBV27 to TRBJ1-3; TRBD1 might be the D (5 bases). The germline V gene encodes CDR1 MNHEY and CDR2 SMNVEV (reference sequence). V lost 5 bases and J lost 7, with 12 bases in between. The CDR3 contains 13 residues. The CDR3 coding sequence is TGTGCCAGCAGTGTGGACATAGGCAACACCATATATTTT. This gives the protein CASSVDIGNTIYF.

V usage is TRBV5-1 and J usage is TRBJ2-3, with 10 bases matching TRBD2. CDR3 length: 15 residues. From germline, CDR1 is SGHRS and CDR2 YFSETQ. Losses at the gene ends were 2 bases for V and 1 base for J; bases not matched to a gene: 1. The CDR3 region has the DNA TGCGCCAGCAGCTTTGGGACTAGCGGCACAGATACGCAGTATTTT. It is translated as CASSFGTSGTDTQYF.

The gene calls are TRBV7-3 and TRBJ2-5; D gene uncertain. The ends were cut back, 2 bases at V and 4 bases at J, with 8 bases in the middle. The CDR3 has 13 amino acids. In germline, CDR1 is SGHTA, CDR2 FQGTGA. The CDR3 sequence: CASSLRGGETQYF. CDR3 coding DNA: TGTGCCAGCAGCTTACGCGGCGGAGAGACCCAGTACTTC.

This chain joins TRBV2 and TRBJ1-1, with TRBD1 as a possible D gene (5 bases). V was cut by 6 bases and J by 3 bases, with 11 bases left in between. Germline-derived CDR1 and CDR2 are SNHLY and FYNNEI. The CDR3 spans 13 residues. The CDR3 DNA reads as TGTGCCAGCAGAGGGGTGTCCGACACTGAAGCTTTCTTT. Protein product: CASRGVSDTEAFF.

The chain carries TRBV29-1 and TRBJ1-1; D unresolved. The V end lost 4 bases, the J end lost 0 bases, and 15 bases lay between the germline ends. CDR1 and CDR2 from the germline V gene are SQVTM and ANQGSEA. The CDR3 is made up of 15 amino acids. The CDR3 bases are TGCAGCGTTGGAGCTTCTACCCAAATGAACACTGAAGCTTTCTTT. The encoded protein is CSVGASTQMNTEAFF.

This clone has a single count. The chain uses TRBV4-1 and TRBJ2-3, with 7 bases aligning to TRBD1. This CDR3 comprises 13 residues. Germline loops: CDR1 MGHRA, CDR2 YSYEKL. J gave up 6 bases and V 4 bases, and 4 bases lay outside the gene matches. The CDR3 DNA reads as TGCGCCAGCAGCCTACAGGGGCGGGATACGCAGTATTTT. Translation: CASSLQGRDTQYF.

This sequence joins TRBV7-9 and TRBJ2-1; D might be TRBD2 (5 bases). The germline gives CDR1 SEHNR, CDR2 FQNEAQ (reference sequence). V was cut by 5 bases and J by 12 bases, with 17 bases left in between. The CDR3 sequence is 13 residues long. For the CDR3, the DNA is TGTGCCAGCAGCCTGGACGATTACGGGGTGCAGTTCTTC. Its protein product is CASSLDDYGVQFF.

Remarks on this clone: The CDR3 does not close with the conserved phenylalanine or tryptophan, likely indicating a read error. The DNA is omitted, as the CDR3 cannot be located on it reliably, and the CDR3 follows TCRdb's listing. The gene calls are TRBV20-1 and TRBJ1-1; the table's TRBD1 call for D was not verified on the DNA. Termini included, the CDR3 measures 11 amino acids. CDR1 and CDR2 from the germline V gene are DFQATT and SNEGSKA (reference sequence). CDR3 residues: CSAPLRDTSFL.

V gene TRBV27 combines with J gene TRBJ1-4; a possible D gene is TRBD1 (5 bases). Germline CDR1 and CDR2: MNHEY and SMNVEV (reference sequence). There are 14 residues in the CDR3. V lost 4 bases to trimming and J lost 8 bases, with 14 bases between them. CDR3 bases: TGTGCCAGCAGTTCGTCGGGGGAGGAGGAAAAACTGTTTTTT. Its translation: CASSSSGEEEKLFF.

This clone was recorded at least ten times. V is TRBV18 and J is TRBJ1-2; D not resolved. The CDR3 sequence is 15 residues long. Looked up from germline, CDR1 is KGHSH and CDR2 is LQKENI. Trimming left V 2 bases short and J 2 bases short, with 12 bases between. The DNA of the CDR3 is TGTGCCAGCTCACCATCGGGAGGGCAAAACTATGGCTACACCTTC. The encoded protein is CASSPSGGQNYGYTF.

The V call is TRBV13, the J call TRBJ1-5; D is perhaps TRBD1 (5 bases). V was shortened by 0 bases and J by 3 bases, with 12 bases between the two germline ends. The length of the CDR3 is 16 residues. Germline V gives CDR1 PRHDT, CDR2 FYEKMQ (reference sequence). The CDR3 protein is CASSLGLKGYNQPQHF. The CDR3 nucleotides read TGTGCCAGCAGCTTAGGCCTAAAGGGGTACAATCAGCCCCAGCATTTT.

The rearrangement joins TRBV6-6 to TRBJ1-2, with TRBD1 matching over 8 bases. This CDR3 spans 14 amino acids. Trimming cost V 6 bases and J 6 bases; bases outside gene matches: 9. In germline, CDR1 is MNHNY, CDR2 SVGAGI (reference sequence). Here the CDR3 DNA reads TGTGCCAGCAGCCTAACAGGGGGTCAGGATGGCTACACCTTC. Protein: CASSLTGGQDGYTF.

This clone has just one count. The chain employs TRBV18 and TRBJ1-1; the match to TRBD1 covers 7 bases. CDR3 size: 13 residues. The junction had 1 base not matched to a gene; V was cut back by 3 bases and J by 3 bases. Germline V gene data show CDR1 as KGHSH and CDR2 as LQKENI. The CDR3 DNA sequence: TGTGCCAGCTCACCCGACAGGGACACTGAAGCTTTCTTT. Amino acid sequence: CASSPDRDTEAFF.

The chain links TRBV24-1 to TRBJ2-2; D possibly corresponds to TRBD1 (5 bases). The CDR3 covers 17 residues. Germline CDR1 and CDR2: KGHDR and SFDVKD. Trimming took 1 base from V and 0 from J, leaving 11 bases between them. The DNA of the CDR3 is TGTGCCACCAGTGATTTTGGGGCCGGCCCGAACACCGGGGAGCTGTTTTTT. It translates to CATSDFGAGPNTGELFF.

The gene calls are TRBV24-1 and TRBJ2-2; 10 bases fit TRBD1. CDR3 length: 15 residues. With V trimmed by 4 bases and J by 5 bases, 3 bases remained unmatched. Germline CDR1 KGHDR, CDR2 SFDVKD. DNA for the CDR3: TGTGCCACCAGTGAGGGGGGACAGGGGACCGGGGAGCTGTTTTTT. It translates to CATSEGGQGTGELFF.

This clone has a handful of counts. The CDR3, as DNA: TGTGCCAGCAGACTATCAGGGGCCAACGTCCTGACTTTC. Protein sequence: CASRLSGANVLTF. The chain carries TRBV7-3 and TRBJ2-6; no reliable D call. Germline-derived CDR1 and CDR2 are SGHTA and FQGTGA. This CDR3 region has 13 residues. V lost 6 bases and J lost 4, with 7 bases in between.

The rearrangement uses TRBV6-5 and TRBJ2-5; 7 bases map to TRBD1. The CDR3 sequence is 15 residues long. The V segment lost 8 bases and the J segment 3 bases; nucleotides outside the gene matches: 12. Germline V CDR1 and CDR2: MNHEY, SVGAGI. CDR3 in DNA: TGTGCCAGCTGCCTGACAGGGAGTAGCAAAGAGACCCAGTACTTC. It encodes CASCLTGSSKETQYF.